Each of the 10 T cell receptor beta chains below was sequenced from the same sample in a study of blood T cell repertoires in COVID-19. Using immunoSEQ multiplex PCR, the repertoire was profiled, and TCRdb retains in-frame clones only, with some absent. This sample has about 210,000 clones, with roughly 89% found just once. The sample comprised PBMCs or T cells enriched from blood (not recorded which). Source of these receptors: a man aged 18 to 30 with acute COVID-19.

The V gene is TRBV13, the J gene TRBJ1-1, with 9 bases lining up with TRBD1. Looked up from germline, CDR1 is PRHDT and CDR2 is FYEKMQ (reference sequence). The CDR3 consists of 17 residues. J was trimmed by 4 bases and V by 5 bases; bases with no gene match: 14. CDR3 protein: CASSNRDRESRITEAFF. DNA for the CDR3: TGTGCCAGCAGCAACCGGGACAGGGAGTCTAGAATCACTGAAGCTTTCTTT.

This sequence joins TRBV28 and TRBJ2-2, with D perhaps matching TRBD2 (6 bases). The CDR3 spans 16 residues. The germline CDR1 and CDR2 sequences are MDHEN and SYDVKM. Trimming cost V 5 bases and J 4 bases, with 17 bases left between them. CDR3: CASSDQMTRPTGELFF. The CDR3 nucleotides read TGTGCCAGCAGTGACCAAATGACTAGGCCCACCGGGGAGCTGTTTTTT.

The chain is built from TRBV30 and TRBJ2-1; the D gene is possibly TRBD1 (6 bases). Germline CDR1 reads GTSNPN; CDR2 reads SVGIG (reference sequence). The CDR3 is made up of 11 amino acids. V was shortened by 7 bases and J by 13 bases, with 17 bases between the two germline ends. The chain's CDR3 is CASDRGSDQFF. The CDR3, as DNA: TGTGCCTCGGATAGGGGGTCGGACCAGTTCTTC.

V and J are TRBV10-2 and TRBJ1-5; D perhaps matches TRBD1 (6 bases). Germline CDR1 and CDR2: WSHSY and SAAADI. V was trimmed by 8 bases and J by 4 bases, leaving 15 bases between them. The length of the CDR3 is 14 residues. The CDR3 sequence is CASSPAGANQPQHF. The CDR3 DNA reads TGCGCCAGCTCCCCTGCGGGGGCAAATCAGCCCCAGCATTTT.

This clone was detected only once. V gene TRBV3-1 (or the pseudogene TRBV3-2) combines with J gene TRBJ2-7, with D tentatively TRBD1 (6 bases). Per germline, CDR1 LGHDT and CDR2 YNNKEL (reference sequence). There are 15 residues in the CDR3. The V end was cut by 2 bases, the J end by 3 bases, with 14 bases between. The CDR3 loop reads CASSQLTTGHYEQYF. In nucleotides, the CDR3 is TGTGCCAGCAGCCAATTAACGACAGGACACTACGAGCAGTACTTC.

The chain couples TRBV7-8 to TRBJ1-4; 8 nucleotides line up with TRBD1. After removal of 5 bases from V and 3 bases from J, the junction contained 11 bases not matched to a gene. The CDR3 is 17 amino acids. From germline, CDR1 is SGHVS and CDR2 FQNEAQ. The CDR3 DNA is TGTGCCAGCAGCCCCTCCCGGACAGGGCTGTCTAATGAAAAACTGTTTTTT. Its protein is CASSPSRTGLSNEKLFF.

The chain recombines TRBV19 with TRBJ2-7; 13 positions agree with TRBD2. Germline V lookup: CDR1 LNHDA, CDR2 SQIVND (reference sequence). The CDR3 totals 14 residues. J gave up 9 bases and V 5 bases, and 7 bases lay outside the gene matches. CDR3 residues: CASSDLRTSGRQYF. CDR3 DNA: TGTGCCAGTAGTGACCTTCGGACTAGCGGGAGGCAGTACTTC.

This clone is a singleton in its sample. V gene TRBV9 combines with J gene TRBJ1-1; TRBD1 matches at 7 bases. The CDR3 covers 14 residues. In germline, CDR1 is SGDLS, CDR2 YYNGEE. The junction had 4 bases not matched to a gene; V was cut back by 4 bases and J by 1 base. The CDR3 DNA reads as TGTGCCAGCAGCAGAGACAGGGAGAACACTGAAGCTTTCTTT. It yields the protein CASSRDRENTEAFF.

The V and J genes are TRBV10-2 and TRBJ2-2, with TRBD1 matching over 7 bases. After removal of 5 bases from V and 2 bases from J, the junction contained 14 bases not matched to a gene. The germline gives CDR1 WSHSY, CDR2 SAAADI. The CDR3 has 18 amino acids. The CDR3 here is CASSSRYRGDPNTGELFF. In DNA form, the CDR3 reads TGCGCCAGCAGTTCTAGATACAGGGGAGACCCTAACACCGGGGAGCTGTTTTTT.

The chain links TRBV3-1 (or the pseudogene TRBV3-2) to TRBJ1-3; D might be TRBD1 (6 bases). The CDR3 is 16 amino acids. Trimming shortened V by 1 base and J by 2 bases, and 12 bases separated the two germline ends. Germline-derived CDR1 and CDR2 are LGHDT and YNNKEL (reference sequence). The CDR3 nucleotides are TGTGCCAGCAGCCAAGGGACAGAGGGGCCTGGAAACACCATATATTTT. This translates into CASSQGTEGPGNTIYF.